Included here is one T cell receptor beta chain sequence, with context. V was clipped by 7 bases and J by 4 bases; unmatched bases: 8. Per the germline V gene, CDR1 is LNHDA and CDR2 is SQIVND (reference sequence). CDR3 length: 16 residues. This specimen belongs to a study of blood T cell repertoires in COVID-19. Study as a whole: Acute and convalescent COVID-19 specimens originated in the United States, Italy and Spain. The cDNA or gDNA used as material had been derived from T cells, B-cell-depleted T cells, or PBMCs.

How the authors handled the data: Nucleated cell counts were estimated from reference gene primer amplification. Sequencing used immunoSEQ multiplex PCR; TCRdb keeps in-frame clones, though not all of them. D and trimming come from the DNA, and the V and J calls and clone size come from that table. The repertoire holds approximately 91,000 clones, with around 75% as singletons. Sequencing was carried out using peripheral blood. The chain is built from TRBV19 and TRBJ1-3; 12 bases agree with TRBD1. The source is an older man with acute or convalescent COVID-19. The CDR3 here is CASTPGQGARGNTIYF. The CDR3 nucleotides are TGTGCCAGTACCCCGGGACAGGGGGCGCGGGGAAACACCATATATTTT.